This TCR beta chain is drawn from a study of cytomegalovirus exposure and HLA in healthy donors. Germline V gene sequence: CDR1 SEHNR, CDR2 FQNEAQ (reference sequence). This CDR3 region has 15 residues. Trimming cost V 5 bases and J 5 bases, with 16 bases left between them. The PCR had 60 Vbeta and 13 Jbeta primers. Sequenced by immunoSEQ multiplex PCR; TCRdb stores in-frame clones only, minus some. The sample consists of 140,000 to 150,000 clones, almost 85% of them appearing once. This TCR was sampled from a woman aged 55-69 years in good health and CMV-seropositive. The J gene is TRBJ1-5, the V gene TRBV7-9; the D is unclear. Sequencing used PBMCs. This CDR3 reads CASSADLREDQPQHF. The CDR3 nucleotides are TGTGCCAGCAGCGCAGACCTGAGGGAAGATCAGCCCCAGCATTTT. Based on the CDR3 plus reference TRBV7-9 and TRBJ1-5, the full variable domain is DTGVSQNPRHKITKRGQNVTFRCDPISEHNRLYWYRQTLGQGPEFLTYFQNEAQLEKSRLLSDRFSAERPKGSFSTLEIQRTEQGDSAMYLCASSADLREDQPQHFGDGTRLSIL.